The 31 T cell receptor beta chains in this list originate from one sample, sequenced in a study of vaccination effects on CD4 cells after COVID-19. These receptors have no known antigen. CD4+ T cell isolation took place after less than 13 days of culture. Vaccine administered to participants consisted of two doses of either BNT162b2 or mRNA-1273. Assay: immunoSEQ multiplex PCR; the TCRdb copy retains only in-frame clones and omits some. This table holds about 45,000 clones, roughly 72% found once. The starting material was CD4+ T cells from PBMCs cultured without peptide, obtained after COVID-19 vaccination. Receptors originate from a human donor who received a COVID-19 vaccine.

This clone was detected only a few times. V usage is TRBV5-4 and J usage is TRBJ2-3; a weak D match, TRBD1 (6 bases). Germline V gene sequence: CDR1 SGHNT, CDR2 YYREEE (reference sequence). The CDR3 spans 14 residues. Trimming left V 4 bases short and J 2 bases short, with 11 bases between. The CDR3 spells CASSTGQPTDTQYF. Here the CDR3 DNA reads TGTGCCAGCAGCACCGGACAGCCCACAGATACGCAGTATTTT.

The rearrangement links TRBV2 to TRBJ1-5; no definite D call. Trimming left V 4 bases short and J 4 bases short, with 8 bases between. The CDR3 sequence is 13 residues long. Germline CDR1 and CDR2: SNHLY and FYNNEI. The CDR3, as DNA: TGTGCCAGCAGTGGTAGGGTGAATCAGCCCCAGCATTTT. Residues: CASSGRVNQPQHF.

There are a few counts of this clone. J is TRBJ2-3 and V is TRBV6-2 or TRBV6-3; D uncertain. The CDR3 length is 16 residues. Trimming removed 2 bases at V and 2 bases at J, with 14 bases between. Germline CDR1 is MNHEY and CDR2 is SVGEGT. CDR3 in DNA: TGTGCCAGCAGTTACATCGGCCCCTGGAACACAGATACGCAGTATTTT. Its translation is CASSYIGPWNTDTQYF.

The V call is TRBV30, the J call TRBJ1-6; unclear D gene. This CDR3 comprises 13 residues. V was pared by 0 bases and J by 6 bases, with 6 bases between. Germline V gene sequence: CDR1 GTSNPN, CDR2 SVGIG (reference sequence). CDR3 sequence: CAWSVDPNSPLHF. Written as DNA, the CDR3 is TGTGCCTGGAGTGTTGACCCTAATTCACCCCTCCACTTT.

This sequence joins TRBV27 and TRBJ2-5; D is ambiguous. Germline-derived CDR1 and CDR2 are MNHEY and SMNVEV (reference sequence). The CDR3 covers 13 residues. The ends were cut back, 3 bases at V and 2 bases at J, with 7 bases in the middle. The CDR3 bases are TGTGCCAGCAGTTTGGCTTGGCAAGAGACCCAGTACTTC. Translation: CASSLAWQETQYF.

A few counts support this clone. This chain connects TRBV5-1 to TRBJ2-7; D uncertain. Germline CDR1 is SGHRS and CDR2 is YFSETQ. Trimming left V 4 bases short and J 3 bases short, with 5 bases between. CDR3 length: 11 residues. CDR3 sequence (DNA): TGCGCCAGCAGCGCAGACTACGAGCAGTACTTC. This gives the protein CASSADYEQYF.

The chain uses TRBV29-1 and TRBJ2-7, with 7 bases matching TRBD1. This CDR3 contains 13 residues. Germline CDR1 SQVTM, CDR2 ANQGSEA. V dropped 7 bases and J dropped 1; count of bases not matched to a gene: 7. Written as DNA, the CDR3 is TGCAGCGCTATGACAGGGTCGTCCTACGAGCAGTACTTC. Translating it yields CSAMTGSSYEQYF.

The chain employs TRBV3-1 (or the pseudogene TRBV3-2) and TRBJ2-1; a weak D match, TRBD2 (7 bases). This CDR3 spans 14 amino acids. V shed 0 bases and J shed 6 bases, with 9 bases lying between them. CDR1 is LGHDT, CDR2 YNNKEL, per germline (reference sequence). This CDR3 reads CASSQEGGPNEQFF. CDR3 coding DNA: TGTGCCAGCAGCCAAGAGGGGGGGCCCAATGAGCAGTTCTTC.

The V and J genes are TRBV11-2 and TRBJ1-2; no definite D call. The V and J ends lost 0 bases and 3 bases respectively, with 8 bases between them. The CDR3 loop spans 14 amino acids. Germline assignment: CDR1 SGHAT and CDR2 FQNNGV. The CDR3 nucleotides are TGTGCCAGCAGCTTAGAAGCCTACTACTATGGCTACACCTTC. Amino acid sequence: CASSLEAYYYGYTF.

The rearrangement joins TRBV3-1 (or the pseudogene TRBV3-2) to TRBJ2-7, with 7 bases aligning to TRBD2. Germline loops: CDR1 LGHDT, CDR2 YNNKEL (reference sequence). This CDR3 has 15 amino acids. Trimming at V came to 3 bases and at J to 2 bases, leaving 7 bases not matched to a gene. CDR3 bases: TGTGCCAGCAGCCAGGGACTACTGGTACCCTACGAGCAGTACTTC. Translation gives CASSQGLLVPYEQYF.

This clone was counted a few times. V gene TRBV6-2 or TRBV6-3 combines with J gene TRBJ1-3; TRBD1 aligns across 9 bases. This CDR3 is built from 17 residues. V gave up 1 base and J gave up 3 bases; unmatched junction bases: 7. Germline CDR1 is MNHEY and CDR2 is SVGEGT. The CDR3 spells CASSYYGGTGIGNTIYF. The CDR3 DNA reads as TGTGCCAGCAGTTACTACGGCGGGACAGGGATTGGAAACACCATATATTTT.

This chain uses TRBV15 with TRBJ2-7, with D perhaps TRBD1 (5 bases). CDR3 length: 16 residues. Trimming took off 2 bases at V and 6 bases at J, with 20 bases between the two ends. CDR1 and CDR2 from the germline V gene are LNHNV and YYDKDF (reference sequence). In DNA, the CDR3 is TGTGCCACCAGCAGACCCCATTCGACAGTTTCAGGCGAGCAGTACTTC. As protein: CATSRPHSTVSGEQYF.

This clone turned up a few times. The chain uses TRBV19 and TRBJ2-1; possibly TRBD1 for D (6 bases). Germline CDR1 LNHDA, CDR2 SQIVND (reference sequence). This CDR3 comprises 13 residues. Trimming stripped 6 bases from V and 9 bases from J, with 15 bases between. The DNA of the CDR3 is TGTGCCAGTAGGGAGACCGGGACACCTGAGCAGTTCTTC. Its protein product is CASRETGTPEQFF.

Only one count was recorded for this clone. V and J are TRBV18 and TRBJ2-7; the match to TRBD1 covers 11 bases. CDR3 size: 14 residues. The V gene's germline CDR1 is KGHSH and CDR2 LQKENI. V lost 6 bases to trimming and J lost 3 bases; unmatched junction nucleotides: 4. CDR3 coding DNA: TGTGCCAGCTCCCAGGGACAGGGGGTCTACGAGCAGTACTTC. This sequence encodes CASSQGQGVYEQYF.

The V gene is TRBV11-1, the J gene TRBJ2-7; D might be TRBD1 (7 bases). The V and J ends lost 5 bases and 5 bases respectively, with 19 bases between them. The CDR3 is 15 amino acids. Germline assignment: CDR1 SGHAT and CDR2 FQDESV (reference sequence). CDR3 bases: TGTGCCAGCAGCCGCGGCGGGACAGAGGGCCACGAGCAGTACTTC. Translating gives CASSRGGTEGHEQYF.

This clone is labeled medium-sized (0.01 to 0.1%). The gene calls are TRBV3-1 (or the pseudogene TRBV3-2) and TRBJ2-7; 15 bases agree with TRBD2. Germline values: CDR1 LGHDT, CDR2 YNNKEL (reference sequence). The CDR3 contains 19 residues. The V segment lost 4 bases and the J segment 2 bases; nucleotides outside the gene matches: 12. CDR3 sequence reads: CASSRKSPGLAGGAYEQYF. DNA for the CDR3: TGTGCCAGCAGCCGCAAGTCCCCGGGACTAGCGGGGGGTGCCTACGAGCAGTACTTC.

The CDR3 coding sequence is TGTGCCAGCAGCCAGGTGGACGAGCAGTACTTC. Its translation is CASSQVDEQYF. The chain uses TRBV3-1 (or the pseudogene TRBV3-2) and TRBJ2-7, with D hard to call. CDR1 is LGHDT, CDR2 YNNKEL, per germline (reference sequence). Trimming cost V 3 bases and J 5 bases, with 5 bases left between them. The CDR3 contains 11 residues.

As DNA, the CDR3 is TGCGCCAGCAGCCGTTCTGGAGGGGCGGACACCATATATTTT. Its protein is CASSRSGGADTIYF. The rearrangement joins TRBV4-1 to TRBJ1-3, with TRBD1 as a possible D gene (5 bases). The CDR3 is 14 residues long. The germline V gene encodes CDR1 MGHRA and CDR2 YSYEKL. Trimming took off 4 bases at V and 8 bases at J, with 15 bases between the two ends.

This clone was detected only once. The CDR3 DNA sequence: TGCAGCGTGGGGACCGGGTTCAGACGGCACTACGAGCAGTACTTC. Translating gives CSVGTGFRRHYEQYF. The chain employs TRBV29-1 and TRBJ2-7; D might be TRBD1 or TRBD2, each matching 5 bases. Trimming removed 6 bases from V and 3 bases from J, with 21 bases in between. CDR1 is SQVTM and CDR2 is ANQGSEA in the germline V gene. The CDR3 extends over 15 amino acids.

CDR3 loop: CASSGGSGPGSLVETQYF. DNA for the CDR3: TGTGCCAGTAGCGGGGGCAGTGGGCCAGGGTCTTTGGTGGAGACCCAGTACTTC. This rearrangement joins TRBV19 to TRBJ2-5; D possibly matches TRBD1 or TRBD2 (6 bases each). The CDR3 has 18 amino acids. Germline CDR1 and CDR2: LNHDA and SQIVND (reference sequence). Trimming stripped 6 bases from V and 5 bases from J, with 28 bases between. Variable domain in full (rest from reference TRBV19 and TRBJ2-5): DGGITQSPKYLFRKEGQNVTLSCEQNLNHDAMYWYRQDPGQGLRLIYYSQIVNDFQKGDIAEGYSVSREKKESFPLTVTSAQKNPTAFYLCASSGGSGPGSLVETQYFGPGTRLLVL.

In DNA, the CDR3 is TGTGCCAGCAGCCTAACAGGGATTCGGGGTGAGCAGTACTTC. This gives the protein CASSLTGIRGEQYF. V is TRBV11-2 and J is TRBJ2-7; maybe TRBD1 (6 bases). There are 14 residues in the CDR3. Germline CDR1 is SGHAT and CDR2 is FQNNGV. V lost 5 bases, J lost 7 bases, and 18 bases lay in between.

The rearrangement uses TRBV18 and TRBJ2-6; 12 nucleotides match TRBD2. Germline values: CDR1 KGHSH, CDR2 LQKENI. After removal of 5 bases from V and 1 base from J, the junction contained 6 bases not matched to a gene. This CDR3 has 18 residues. The CDR3 coding sequence is TGTGCCAGCTCATCACTAGCGGGGGGCTTATCTGGGGCCAACGTCCTGACTTTC. This gives the protein CASSSLAGGLSGANVLTF. The full variable domain, its missing parts supplied by reference TRBV18 and TRBJ2-6, is NAGVMQNPRHLVRRRGQEARLRCSPMKGHSHVYWYRQLPEEGLKFMVYLQKENIIDESGMPKERFSAEFPKEGPSILRIQQVVRGDSAAYFCASSSLAGGLSGANVLTFGAGSRLTVL.

The chain has TRBV3-1 (or the pseudogene TRBV3-2) and TRBJ1-4; TRBD1 aligns across 7 bases. This CDR3 has 14 amino acids. CDR1 is LGHDT, CDR2 YNNKEL, per germline (reference sequence). The V segment lost 5 bases and the J segment 4 bases; nucleotides outside the gene matches: 4. CDR3 DNA: TGTGCCAGCAGCTGGGACAGAAGTAATGAAAAACTGTTTTTT. This encodes CASSWDRSNEKLFF.

This clone was found once. The rearrangement links TRBV5-5 to TRBJ1-2; 10 bases are a match to TRBD1. Trimming took 4 bases from V and 3 from J; bases not matched to a gene: 9. The CDR3 sequence is 16 residues long. CDR1 SGHKS and CDR2 YYEKEE come from the germline V gene (reference sequence). CDR3 residues: CASSPRRDRGDYGYTF. The CDR3 region has the DNA TGTGCCAGCAGCCCTAGGAGGGACAGGGGAGACTATGGCTACACCTTC.

The rearrangement links TRBV6-1 to TRBJ1-1; 8 nucleotides match TRBD1. The CDR3 sequence is 15 residues long. The J segment lost 4 bases and the V segment lost 2 bases, leaving 6 bases of the junction unmatched. Looked up from germline, CDR1 is MNHNS and CDR2 is SASEGT. The CDR3 DNA follows: TGTGCCAGCAGTGAAAGGACAGGGAGGGCCACTGAAGCTTTCTTT. This gives the protein CASSERTGRATEAFF.

V and J are TRBV6-5 and TRBJ2-5; 7 bases are a match to TRBD1. The CDR3 is 14 amino acids. Germline values: CDR1 MNHEY, CDR2 SVGAGI. With 0 bases clipped from V and 5 bases from J, the junction kept 3 bases outside the gene matches. CDR3 sequence (DNA): TGTGCCAGCAGTTACTCGACAGGGTGGGAGACCCAGTACTTC. This gives the protein CASSYSTGWETQYF.

The chain uses TRBV3-1 (or the pseudogene TRBV3-2) and TRBJ1-2, with TRBD1 identical over 7 bases. V gave up 6 bases and J gave up 8 bases; unmatched junction bases: 12. This CDR3 has 14 amino acids. The germline CDR1 and CDR2 sequences are LGHDT and YNNKEL (reference sequence). The CDR3 sequence: CASSKTDRVQGYTF. CDR3 nucleotide sequence: TGTGCCAGCAGTAAAACAGACAGGGTTCAGGGCTACACCTTC.

J is TRBJ1-1 and V is TRBV27; weak D call: TRBD1 (5 bases). Trimming removed 5 bases at V and 4 bases at J, with 26 bases between. This CDR3 has 18 amino acids. The germline gives CDR1 MNHEY, CDR2 SMNVEV (reference sequence). CDR3 in amino acids: CASSGGRGTSDGGTEAFF. In nucleotides, the CDR3 is TGTGCCAGCAGTGGAGGTCGAGGGACCTCGGATGGCGGCACTGAAGCTTTCTTT.

This clone has more than one count but fewer than ten. The chain joins TRBV5-4 to TRBJ2-1; 9 nucleotides line up with TRBD2. This CDR3 region has 15 residues. Germline CDR1 reads SGHNT; CDR2 reads YYREEE (reference sequence). V was clipped by 1 base and J by 4 bases; unmatched bases: 3. The CDR3 spells CASSLSLAGYNEQFF. For the CDR3, the DNA is TGTGCCAGCAGCTTGTCCCTAGCGGGGTACAATGAGCAGTTCTTC.

The chain employs TRBV7-9 and TRBJ2-1; 9 bases match TRBD2. The V gene end was trimmed by 8 bases and the J gene end by 3 bases; junction bases not matched to a gene: 11. The germline gives CDR1 SEHNR, CDR2 FQNEAQ (reference sequence). CDR3 length: 16 residues. The CDR3 loop is CASRTGQTSGYNEQFF. The CDR3 DNA follows: TGTGCCAGCCGGACGGGACAGACTAGCGGCTACAATGAGCAGTTCTTC.

V is TRBV6-6 and J is TRBJ1-5; D remains ambiguous. The CDR3 contains 16 residues. CDR1 MNHNY and CDR2 SVGAGI come from the germline V gene (reference sequence). V was clipped by 4 bases and J by 4 bases, with 17 bases between them. CDR3 amino acids: CASSFSIGLLNQPQHF. CDR3 DNA sequence: TGTGCCAGCAGTTTCTCGATCGGCCTGCTAAATCAGCCCCAGCATTTT.